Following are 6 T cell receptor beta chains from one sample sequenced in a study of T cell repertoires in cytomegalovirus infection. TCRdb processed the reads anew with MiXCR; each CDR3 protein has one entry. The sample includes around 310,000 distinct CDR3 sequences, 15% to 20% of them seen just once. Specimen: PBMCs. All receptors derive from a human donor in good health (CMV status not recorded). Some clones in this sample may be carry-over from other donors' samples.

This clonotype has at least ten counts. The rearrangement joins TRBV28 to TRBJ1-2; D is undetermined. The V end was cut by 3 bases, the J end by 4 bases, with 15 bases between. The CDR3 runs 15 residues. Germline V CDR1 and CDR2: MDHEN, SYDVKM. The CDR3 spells CASSLRQSYIYGYTF. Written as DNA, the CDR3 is TGTGCCAGCAGTTTGCGTCAGTCTTATATCTATGGCTACACCTTC.

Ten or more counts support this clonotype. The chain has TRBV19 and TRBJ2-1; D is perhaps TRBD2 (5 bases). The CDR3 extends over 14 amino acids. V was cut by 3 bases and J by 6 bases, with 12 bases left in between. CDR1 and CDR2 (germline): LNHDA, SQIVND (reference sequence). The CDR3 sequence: CASSMGGLLNEQFF. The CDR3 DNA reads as TGTGCCAGTAGTATGGGTGGACTCCTCAATGAGCAGTTCTTC.

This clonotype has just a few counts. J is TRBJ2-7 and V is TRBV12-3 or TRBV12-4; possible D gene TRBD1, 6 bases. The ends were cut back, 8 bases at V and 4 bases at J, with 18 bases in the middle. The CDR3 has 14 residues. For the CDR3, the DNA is TGTGCCAGCGGAATGGACAGCTACCAATACGAGCAGTACTTC. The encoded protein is CASGMDSYQYEQYF.

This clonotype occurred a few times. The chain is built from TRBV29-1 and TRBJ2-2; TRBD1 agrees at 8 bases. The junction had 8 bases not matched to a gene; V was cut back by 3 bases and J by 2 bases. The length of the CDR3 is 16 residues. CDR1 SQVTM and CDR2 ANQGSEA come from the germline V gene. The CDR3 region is CSVDGTGGSNTGELFF. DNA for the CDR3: TGCAGCGTTGACGGGACAGGTGGTAGTAACACCGGGGAGCTGTTTTTT.

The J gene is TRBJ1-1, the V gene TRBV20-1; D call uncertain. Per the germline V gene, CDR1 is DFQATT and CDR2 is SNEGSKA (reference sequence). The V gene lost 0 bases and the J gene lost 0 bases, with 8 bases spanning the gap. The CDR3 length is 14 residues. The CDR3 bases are TGCAGTGCTAGAGATCCTTCTGTGAACACTGAAGCTTTCTTT. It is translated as CSARDPSVNTEAFF.

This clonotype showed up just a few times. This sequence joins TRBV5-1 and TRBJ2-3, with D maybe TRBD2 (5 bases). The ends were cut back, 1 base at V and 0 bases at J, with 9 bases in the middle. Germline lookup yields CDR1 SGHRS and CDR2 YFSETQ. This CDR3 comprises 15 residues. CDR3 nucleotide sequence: TGCGCCAGCAGCTTGTACGGGGTTAGCACAGATACGCAGTATTTT. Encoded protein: CASSLYGVSTDTQYF.